This TCR beta chain was recorded in a study of cytomegalovirus exposure and HLA in healthy donors. Researchers ran the PCR with 60 Vbeta and 13 Jbeta primers. Assay used: immunoSEQ multiplex PCR; TCRdb lists only in-frame clones, some missing. The sample table sets out some 34,000 clones. Study-level results: By HLA locus, TCR association rates varied in a later analysis, with DRB1 showing the most and HLA-C the fewest. The authors listed roughly 150 TCR beta chains as cytomegalovirus-associated.

Comments on this clone: Its antigen is not known.

The sequenced sample consisted of PBMCs. The sequence was obtained from a woman aged 40-49 years in good health and CMV-seropositive.

CDR3 sequence (DNA): TGTGCCAGCAGCGTAGTCGGCGGGGGTGGGGTCGGGGAGCTGTTTTTT. As protein: CASSVVGGGGVGELFF. The chain recombines TRBV9 with TRBJ2-2; TRBD2 aligns across 7 bases. In germline, CDR1 is SGDLS, CDR2 YYNGEE. Losses at the gene ends were 0 bases for V and 7 bases for J; bases not matched to a gene: 9. The CDR3 runs to 16 residues.